The sequence of this TCR beta chain was determined in a study of regulatory T cells in long-lasting Graves disease. Across the study: Persistent cases were those of Graves' disease that involved over 5 years of antithyroid drugs with positive TSH receptor antibodies. Findings and limits, study-wide: Favored gene segments in persistent disease were TRBV28, TRBJ1-2 and TRBJ2-5. Examination was confined to peripheral blood, excluding thyroid tissue.

This clonotype was recorded many times. What it binds is unknown. The time point: persistent/refractory GD, antithyroid drugs over 5 years with positive TRAb. The authors made the TCR library using RNA they extracted from PBMCs. An endocrinology department located in Xi'an, China, was where the patients came from. To make TCR beta libraries, researchers used iRepertoire HTBI primers and Arm-PCR of CDR3 regions. TCRdb reprocessed the multiplex PCR reads via MiXCR and lists one record per CDR3 protein. The sample includes fewer than 550,000 distinct CDR3 sequences, roughly 21% of them seen just once. Germline CDR1 reads KGHDR; CDR2 reads SFDVKD. This CDR3 region has 16 residues. Trimming shortened V by 7 bases and J by 0 bases, and 15 bases separated the two germline ends.

The chain has TRBV24-1 and TRBJ1-5; D remains ambiguous. The clonotype comes from a female donor with Graves disease. The input for sequencing was peripheral blood mononuclear cells (PBMCs), taken when the disease was refractory, from a patient treated with antithyroid drugs. CDR3 in DNA: TGTGCCACCAGCGGACGACCCACAAATAGCAATCAGCCCCAGCATTTT. Encoded protein: CATSGRPTNSNQPQHF.